A single sample gave rise to the 30 T cell receptor beta chains below, sequenced in a study of blood T cells in healthy people across ages. A second PCR, run for roughly 7 to 12 cycles, used a sample-barcoded 5' primer plus a J-beta primer mix. TCRdb ran MiXCR on the 5' RACE reads and lists one entry per CDR3 protein. Among more than 1,000,000 distinct CDR3 sequences, approximately 25% were seen once, and the ten largest hold 0.75%. This sample also belongs to another study, concerning T cells of mothers and their children.

The sequenced sample consisted of blood. The receptors originated from a girl aged 2 to 9 in good health.

The chain recombines TRBV6-2 or TRBV6-3 with TRBJ2-5; 7 bases line up with TRBD2. J was trimmed by 1 base and V by 2 bases; bases with no gene match: 4. Germline V gives CDR1 MNHEY, CDR2 SVGEGT. This CDR3 spans 15 amino acids. The CDR3 DNA sequence: TGTGCCAGCAGTTACCGGGGGACTACCCAAGAGACCCAGTACTTC. It encodes CASSYRGTTQETQYF.

The chain recombines TRBV14 with TRBJ2-7; a possible D gene is TRBD2 (5 bases). The CDR3 consists of 15 residues. Trimming removed 2 bases at V and 3 bases at J, with 14 bases between. Germline CDR1 is SGHDN and CDR2 is FVKESK. The CDR3: CASSQMASKFYEQYF. The CDR3 DNA reads as TGTGCCAGCAGCCAAATGGCTAGCAAATTCTACGAGCAGTACTTC.

This clonotype was detected only a few times. Sequence at one end of the junction differs from germline and may be a read error. The chain carries TRBV11-2 and TRBJ2-5; D ambiguous. This CDR3 is 17 amino acids long. Germline lookup yields CDR1 SGHAT and CDR2 FQNNGV. The CDR3 coding sequence is TGTGCCAACAGCTTTGGGCTTGCCCCGCGGATCCAAGAGACCCAGTACTTC. This sequence encodes CANSFGLAPRIQETQYF.

The rearrangement uses TRBV29-1 and TRBJ2-3, with TRBD2 identical over 8 bases. CDR3 length: 13 residues. CDR1 and CDR2 (germline): SQVTM, ANQGSEA. The V and J ends lost 7 bases and 2 bases, in that order; junction bases with no gene match: 5. The DNA for the CDR3 is TGCAGCGCGGGGACTAGGTTCACAGATACGCAGTATTTT. Amino acid sequence: CSAGTRFTDTQYF.

This clonotype was detected only a few times. This chain connects TRBV2 to TRBJ1-5, with no clear D. The length of the CDR3 is 17 residues. V dropped 3 bases and J dropped 0 bases, with 15 bases sitting between them. Germline V gives CDR1 SNHLY, CDR2 FYNNEI. The CDR3 region has the DNA TGTGCCAGCAGTGAGTGGCGTCAGCAACATAGCAATCAGCCCCAGCATTTT. This codes for CASSEWRQQHSNQPQHF.

The V gene is TRBV5-6, the J gene TRBJ1-2; D gene unclear. Trimming left V 4 bases short and J 4 bases short, with 14 bases between. This CDR3 has 14 amino acids. Germline assignment: CDR1 SGHDT and CDR2 YYEEEE. The CDR3 spells CASSPREHLYGYTF. CDR3 coding DNA: TGTGCCAGCAGCCCCCGGGAACACCTCTATGGCTACACCTTC.

This chain links TRBV7-8 with TRBJ2-5; 7 bases fit TRBD1. In germline, CDR1 is SGHVS, CDR2 FQNEAQ. After removal of 6 bases from V and 1 base from J, the junction contained 8 bases not matched to a gene. The CDR3 consists of 15 residues. CDR3 DNA sequence: TGTGCCAGCAGTTCGGTCCGGGACAGCCAAGAGACCCAGTACTTC. This codes for CASSSVRDSQETQYF.

A remark on this clonotype: One end of the junction is discordant with germline, which a read error may explain. The gene calls are TRBV12-3 or TRBV12-4 and TRBJ2-2; 7 bases fit TRBD1. There are 17 residues in the CDR3. The CDR3 DNA follows: TGTGTCAGCAGTTTAAGGGCGACAGGGTCGGACACCGGGGAGCTGTTTTTT. Protein: CVSSLRATGSDTGELFF.

V and J are TRBV7-2 and TRBJ1-5; no firm D call. Trimming removed 2 bases from V and 7 bases from J, with 9 bases in between. The length of the CDR3 is 13 residues. Germline-derived CDR1 and CDR2 are SGHTA and FQGNSA. This CDR3 reads CASSLLSAQPQHF. The CDR3 coding sequence is TGTGCCAGCAGCTTATTATCGGCCCAGCCCCAGCATTTT.

In this sample, this clonotype turned up a few times. V usage is TRBV29-1 and J usage is TRBJ1-4, with a possible D match to TRBD1 (5 bases). The length of the CDR3 is 13 residues. Per the germline V gene, CDR1 is SQVTM and CDR2 is ANQGSEA. Trimming left V 5 bases short and J 2 bases short, with 9 bases between. In DNA form, the CDR3 reads TGCAGCGTTCTACAGGAGACTAATGAAAAACTGTTTTTT. This gives the protein CSVLQETNEKLFF. Combining the CDR3 with reference TRBV29-1 and TRBJ1-4 gives the whole variable domain SAVISQKPSRDICQRGTSLTIQCQVDSQVTMMFWYRQQPGQSLTLIATANQGSEATYESGFVIDKFPISRPNLTFSTLTVSNMSPEDSSIYLCSVLQETNEKLFFGSGTQLSVL.

This chain connects TRBV5-5 to TRBJ1-5; 7 nucleotides match TRBD1. Germline V CDR1 and CDR2: SGHKS, YYEKEE (reference sequence). V trimming: 4 bases; J trimming: 5 bases; junction bases outside the gene matches: 6. The CDR3 runs 14 residues. The CDR3 DNA reads TGTGCCAGCAGCCCGCAACAGGGGTATCAGCCCCAGCATTTT. Encoded protein: CASSPQQGYQPQHF.

The chain uses TRBV4-1 and TRBJ1-4, with TRBD1 matching 7 bases. Germline values: CDR1 MGHRA, CDR2 YSYEKL. This CDR3 is built from 17 residues. V trimming: 4 bases; J trimming: 6 bases; junction bases outside the gene matches: 14. The CDR3 DNA reads as TGCGCCAGCAGCCCGATCCACTCCCAGGGGGGTTATGAAAAACTGTTTTTT. Encoded protein: CASSPIHSQGGYEKLFF.

The J gene is TRBJ2-5, the V gene TRBV2; the D gene is possibly TRBD2 (6 bases). Germline assignment: CDR1 SNHLY and CDR2 FYNNEI. The CDR3 has 14 amino acids. V lost 1 base to trimming and J lost 5 bases, with 11 bases between them. The CDR3 nucleotides read TGTGCCAGCAGTGAAGGTGGGGGAGGCGAGACCCAGTACTTC. Translating gives CASSEGGGGETQYF.

J is TRBJ2-5 and V is TRBV20-1; tentatively, D is TRBD2 (5 bases). The CDR3 length is 13 residues. Trimming shortened V by 2 bases and J by 5 bases, and 12 bases separated the two germline ends. The germline CDR1 and CDR2 sequences are DFQATT and SNEGSKA (reference sequence). In nucleotides, the CDR3 is TGCAGTGCTAGACCAATCGGGGAGGAGACCCAGTACTTC. Translated, it gives CSARPIGEETQYF.

The chain employs TRBV14 and TRBJ2-7; D remains unclear. Per the germline V gene, CDR1 is SGHDN and CDR2 is FVKESK. The CDR3 is 15 amino acids. Trimming shortened V by 2 bases and J by 3 bases, and 14 bases separated the two germline ends. The CDR3 DNA is TGTGCCAGCAGCCAAAAGAATGCAGGTCTCTACGAGCAGTACTTC. Protein product: CASSQKNAGLYEQYF.

Details on this clonotype: A single base separates this from a much larger clone, so it may be a read error. The rearrangement uses TRBV7-9 and TRBJ2-5, with a possible D match to TRBD2 (5 bases). The assigned J gene may be wrong: the sequence end matches TRBJ2-1 better. CDR3 length: 15 amino acids. CDR1 is SEHNR and CDR2 is FQNEAQ in the germline V gene (reference sequence). CDR3 region: CASRPRRGEWNEQFF. In nucleotides, the CDR3 is TGTGCCAGCAGACCAAGACGGGGAGAGTGGAATGAGCAGTTCTTC.

The chain couples TRBV29-1 to TRBJ1-4, with D possibly matching TRBD1 (5 bases). The CDR3 contains 16 residues. Trimming cost V 3 bases and J 7 bases, with 21 bases left between them. CDR1 and CDR2 (germline): SQVTM, ANQGSEA. The CDR3 spells CSVEGSAGRGGEKLFF. Here the CDR3 DNA reads TGCAGCGTTGAGGGGTCCGCAGGGCGCGGCGGTGAAAAACTGTTTTTT.

This sequence joins TRBV5-1 and TRBJ2-7, with D unclear. The V gene lost 4 bases and the J gene lost 2 bases, with 13 bases spanning the gap. There are 14 residues in the CDR3. Germline V gene data show CDR1 as SGHRS and CDR2 as YFSETQ. The CDR3 DNA reads TGCGCCAGCAGCGACTCCCCTGGCCCCTACGAGCAGTACTTC. The encoded protein is CASSDSPGPYEQYF. The full variable domain, completed using reference TRBV5-1 and TRBJ2-7, is KAGVTQTPRYLIKTRGQQVTLSCSPISGHRSVSWYQQTPGQGLQFLFEYFSETQRNKGNFPGRFSGRQFSNSRSEMNVSTLELGDSALYLCASSDSPGPYEQYFGPGTRLTVT.

The chain uses TRBV12-3 or TRBV12-4 and TRBJ1-2, with a possible D match to TRBD1 (5 bases). The V end was cut by 6 bases, the J end by 4 bases, with 18 bases between. The CDR3 extends over 15 amino acids. For the CDR3, the DNA is TGTGCCAGCAGCTCCAGACAAACTGGGGGCTATGGCTACACCTTC. Translated: CASSSRQTGGYGYTF.

The V and J genes are TRBV19 and TRBJ2-2, with a weak D call TRBD1 (5 bases). Germline V gene data show CDR1 as LNHDA and CDR2 as SQIVND (reference sequence). The CDR3 length is 16 residues. V was clipped by 9 bases and J by 8 bases, with 25 bases between them. The chain's CDR3 is CARKTPDMMILGELFF. CDR3 coding DNA: TGTGCCAGGAAGACTCCGGACATGATGATCTTGGGGGAGCTGTTTTTT.

The rearrangement uses TRBV5-6 and TRBJ2-5; D uncertain. Trimming removed 0 bases from V and 5 bases from J, with 8 bases in between. The CDR3 covers 13 residues. The germline V gene has CDR1 SGHDT and CDR2 YYEEEE. The CDR3 loop reads CASSLDHGETQYF. The CDR3 coding sequence is TGTGCCAGCAGCTTGGACCACGGGGAGACCCAGTACTTC.

The chain combines TRBV7-2 with TRBJ2-1; TRBD2 matches 8 bases. Germline V gene lookup returns CDR1 SGHTA and CDR2 FQGNSA. The CDR3 covers 17 residues. With 2 bases clipped from V and 5 bases from J, the junction kept 11 bases outside the gene matches. Here the CDR3 DNA reads TGTGCCAGCAGCTTACCCAGACGGGGGGGCCTCGACAATGAGCAGTTCTTC. The encoded protein is CASSLPRRGGLDNEQFF.

The rearrangement links TRBV5-1 to TRBJ2-7; a possible D gene is TRBD1 (8 bases). The CDR3 runs 13 residues. Germline lookup yields CDR1 SGHRS and CDR2 YFSETQ. V shed 5 bases and J shed 6 bases, with 15 bases lying between them. DNA of the CDR3: TGCGCCAGCAGACTACAGGGGGGGATCGAGCAGTACTTC. This translates into CASRLQGGIEQYF.

The gene calls are TRBV15 and TRBJ2-5; a possible D gene is TRBD2 (6 bases). The germline V and J ends were trimmed by 3 bases and 7 bases, with 21 bases remaining between them. CDR3 length equals 16 residues. Germline values: CDR1 LNHNV, CDR2 YYDKDF (reference sequence). The CDR3 DNA follows: TGTGCCACCAGCAGGAGGGCGGGACGTAACCGCGGGACCCAGTACTTC. This sequence encodes CATSRRAGRNRGTQYF.

The chain couples TRBV5-5 to TRBJ1-2, with D tentatively TRBD1 (5 bases). The CDR3 length is 17 residues. In germline, CDR1 is SGHKS, CDR2 YYEKEE (reference sequence). V was clipped by 6 bases and J by 4 bases, with 25 bases between them. Here the CDR3 reads CASTSFDKGPKAYGYTF. CDR3 DNA sequence: TGTGCCAGCACATCCTTTGATAAGGGGCCCAAGGCCTATGGCTACACCTTC.

V usage is TRBV5-5 and J usage is TRBJ1-4; tentatively, D is TRBD1 (5 bases). Deletions cut 1 base from V and 4 bases from J, with 5 bases between. CDR1 is SGHKS and CDR2 is YYEKEE in the germline V gene (reference sequence). This CDR3 is built from 13 residues. The CDR3 DNA sequence: TGTGCCAGCAGCTTGCAGGGTAATGAAAAACTGTTTTTT. The encoded protein is CASSLQGNEKLFF.

The chain carries TRBV12-3 or TRBV12-4 and TRBJ2-2; D is unclear. V was clipped by 7 bases and J by 6 bases, with 15 bases between them. CDR3 size: 14 residues. The CDR3: CASTDSVRPGELFF. The CDR3 coding sequence is TGTGCCAGCACCGATTCAGTTAGGCCCGGGGAGCTGTTTTTT.

This clonotype was counted a few times. This chain joins TRBV18 and TRBJ1-1; no clear D. The CDR3 is made up of 12 amino acids. V lost 2 bases to trimming and J lost 7 bases, with 8 bases between them. Per germline, CDR1 KGHSH and CDR2 LQKENI. This CDR3 reads CASSPREGEAFF. The DNA for the CDR3 is TGTGCCAGCTCACCAAGGGAGGGTGAAGCTTTCTTT.

This clonotype showed up just a few times. The chain links TRBV24-1 to TRBJ2-1; 7 positions agree with TRBD1. Germline assignment: CDR1 KGHDR and CDR2 SFDVKD. This CDR3 comprises 15 residues. V dropped 4 bases and J dropped 3; count of bases not matched to a gene: 5. The CDR3 loop is CATSDIGQVYNEQFF. CDR3 bases: TGTGCCACCAGTGACATTGGACAGGTCTACAATGAGCAGTTCTTC.

The chain has TRBV20-1 and TRBJ1-2; 8 nucleotides align to TRBD1. Germline CDR1 DFQATT, CDR2 SNEGSKA (reference sequence). J lost 6 bases, V lost 3 bases, and 6 bases had no gene match. The CDR3 has 13 amino acids. The CDR3 coding sequence is TGCAGTGCTAGGATGACAGGGGACCATGGCTACACCTTC. Encoded protein: CSARMTGDHGYTF.